The 32 T cell receptor beta chains listed next were all sequenced from one sample in a study of T-cell reconstitution after alpha-beta-depleted transplantation in children. A library of TCRbeta sequences, prepared with unique molecular identifiers, was generated. Via MiXCR, TCRdb re-called the PCR reads, giving one row per CDR3 protein. This sample carries 500,000 or so distinct CDR3 sequences, about 31% of them seen once, and the ten largest clones take about 2.3%. The sequenced sample was PBMCs from the stem cell graft donor, obtained from the stem cell graft. The receptors were sampled from a human donor who donated a stem cell graft to a child with aplastic anemia.

CDR3 DNA: TGTGCCAGCAGCTTAGACGGGCGGACTGAAGCTTTCTTT. Translation gives CASSLDGRTEAFF. The rearrangement joins TRBV7-2 to TRBJ1-1; D gene ambiguous. Germline lookup yields CDR1 SGHTA and CDR2 FQGNSA. Trimming took off 1 base at V and 5 bases at J, with 8 bases between the two ends. This CDR3 comprises 13 residues.

The chain recombines TRBV7-9 with TRBJ2-7, with D tentatively TRBD2 (5 bases). V was trimmed by 5 bases and J by 2 bases, leaving 10 bases between them. The germline V gene encodes CDR1 SEHNR and CDR2 FQNEAQ (reference sequence). This CDR3 comprises 13 residues. For the CDR3, the DNA is TGTGCCAGCAGCGGCGGGCCAACCTACGAGCAGTACTTC. Translating it yields CASSGGPTYEQYF.

The V call is TRBV5-1, the J call TRBJ1-4; a possible D gene is TRBD1 (5 bases). The V and J ends lost 4 bases and 7 bases respectively, with 14 bases between them. The CDR3 runs to 14 residues. CDR1 SGHRS and CDR2 YFSETQ come from the germline V gene. CDR3 region: CASSPGTAGEKLFF. In nucleotides, the CDR3 is TGCGCCAGCAGCCCCGGGACCGCGGGTGAAAAACTGTTTTTT.

This chain joins TRBV7-2 and TRBJ1-2, with TRBD1 matching 9 bases. CDR3 length: 16 amino acids. V dropped 4 bases and J dropped 8; count of bases not matched to a gene: 14. Germline CDR1 reads SGHTA; CDR2 reads FQGNSA. The CDR3, as DNA: TGTGCCAGCAGCTCTGTCCGGGACAGGGCTCTGGAAGGCTACACCTTC. Residues: CASSSVRDRALEGYTF.

The chain uses TRBV7-9 and TRBJ1-2; D possibly corresponds to TRBD1 (6 bases). Per germline, CDR1 SEHNR and CDR2 FQNEAQ (reference sequence). V was clipped by 0 bases and J by 5 bases, with 16 bases between them. The CDR3 has 16 residues. CDR3 DNA sequence: TGTGCCAGCAGCTTAGCGCACAGGGAGGATCGGTATGGCTACACCTTC. Translated: CASSLAHREDRYGYTF. Full variable domain (missing parts from reference TRBV7-9 and TRBJ1-2): DTGVSQNPRHKITKRGQNVTFRCDPISEHNRLYWYRQTLGQGPEFLTYFQNEAQLEKSRLLSDRFSAERPKGSFSTLEIQRTEQGDSAMYLCASSLAHREDRYGYTFGSGTRLTVV.

This rearrangement joins TRBV18 to TRBJ1-5, with D perhaps matching TRBD1 (6 bases). Germline assignment: CDR1 KGHSH and CDR2 LQKENI. This CDR3 comprises 15 residues. Between the trimmed V and J ends, which lost 3 bases and 3 bases, there was a span of 12 bases. The CDR3 nucleotides are TGTGCCAGCTCACCGGGGGCGGGGACCAATCAGCCCCAGCATTTT. Encoded protein: CASSPGAGTNQPQHF.

The sample holds one count of this clonotype. The chain links TRBV5-1 to TRBJ2-7; D perhaps matches TRBD2 (6 bases). V lost 3 bases and J lost 2, with 21 bases in between. This CDR3 comprises 17 residues. Per the germline V gene, CDR1 is SGHRS and CDR2 is YFSETQ. CDR3 nucleotide sequence: TGCGCCAGCAGCTCCGACATATTCGGAGGGCGAACCTACGAGCAGTACTTC. Its translation is CASSSDIFGGRTYEQYF.

This clonotype has just a few counts. V and J are TRBV6-5 and TRBJ2-2; 10 bases agree with TRBD2. The CDR3 covers 16 residues. From germline, CDR1 is MNHEY and CDR2 SVGAGI. Trimming removed 1 base from V and 5 bases from J; junction bases left unmatched: 4. CDR3 in DNA: TGTGCCAGCAGTTACTTGGCTAGCGGGAGTACCGGGGAGCTGTTTTTT. Protein: CASSYLASGSTGELFF.

This clonotype was counted between two and nine times. This chain connects TRBV12-3 or TRBV12-4 to TRBJ1-1; a possible D gene is TRBD1 (5 bases). The CDR3 totals 14 residues. The V and J ends lost 5 bases and 5 bases respectively, with 15 bases between them. The CDR3 is CASSTQGAQTEAFF. The CDR3 DNA reads TGTGCCAGCAGTACTCAAGGGGCGCAGACTGAAGCTTTCTTT.

The rearrangement joins TRBV27 to TRBJ1-1, with D unresolved. Between the trimmed V and J ends, which lost 0 bases and 6 bases, there was a span of 8 bases. The CDR3 sequence is 13 residues long. Germline V gives CDR1 MNHEY, CDR2 SMNVEV (reference sequence). The DNA of the CDR3 is TGTGCCAGCAGTTTATCGGGGTCATCTGAAGCTTTCTTT. This codes for CASSLSGSSEAFF.

This sequence joins TRBV4-2 and TRBJ2-7; 7 bases agree with TRBD1. The CDR3 extends over 15 amino acids. CDR1 and CDR2 (germline): LGHNA, YNFKEQ. The ends lost 1 base at V and 3 bases at J; junction bases unmatched: 6. CDR3 sequence reads: CASSQVGTAIYEQYF. As DNA, the CDR3 is TGTGCCAGCAGCCAAGTAGGGACAGCTATCTACGAGCAGTACTTC.

The chain joins TRBV5-1 to TRBJ1-2, with a tentative D call TRBD1 (5 bases). The V end lost 4 bases, the J end lost 4 bases, and 23 bases lay between the germline ends. Looked up from germline, CDR1 is SGHRS and CDR2 is YFSETQ. The CDR3 runs 17 residues. CDR3 coding DNA: TGCGCCAGCAGCCTCCCGCTGGGGGGATCGAACGCCTATGGCTACACCTTC. Encoded protein: CASSLPLGGSNAYGYTF.

The genes are TRBV20-1 and TRBJ2-7; tentatively, D is TRBD1 (5 bases). With 0 bases removed from V and 5 bases from J, the gap between germline ends came to 14 bases. Germline V gene sequence: CDR1 DFQATT, CDR2 SNEGSKA (reference sequence). CDR3 length: 14 amino acids. Here the CDR3 DNA reads TGCAGTGCTAGAGATCAGGGAAGGTCCCACGAGCAGTACGTC. It codes for CSARDQGRSHEQYV.

The chain employs TRBV7-8 and TRBJ1-4; weak D call: TRBD1 (6 bases). The CDR3 runs 13 residues. The V gene's germline CDR1 is SGHVS and CDR2 FQNEAQ. V lost 6 bases and J 7 bases, leaving 12 bases between the germline ends. The CDR3 loop reads CASRNRDIEKLFF. The CDR3 DNA reads TGTGCCAGCAGGAATCGGGACATTGAAAAACTGTTTTTT.

This clonotype was observed a few times. The V gene is TRBV12-3 or TRBV12-4, the J gene TRBJ1-2; D call uncertain. This CDR3 has 12 amino acids. Trimming took 7 bases from V and 7 from J, leaving 13 bases between them. The CDR3 bases are TGTGCCAGCAATTCTAGGACCTCTGGCTACACCTTC. Its translation is CASNSRTSGYTF.

The gene calls are TRBV5-1 and TRBJ2-4, with 9 bases matching TRBD1. Per the germline V gene, CDR1 is SGHRS and CDR2 is YFSETQ. The ends lost 4 bases at V and 9 bases at J; junction bases unmatched: 8. The CDR3 covers 14 residues. Here the CDR3 DNA reads TGCGCCAGCAGCGCGGGACAGGGAGGAGGCATTCAGTACTTC. It yields the protein CASSAGQGGGIQYF.

The sample holds a few counts of this clonotype. This chain connects TRBV11-2 to TRBJ2-1; 10 nucleotides match TRBD1. Germline trimming cut 4 bases from V and 9 bases from J; bases unmatched to any gene: 6. The CDR3 spans 14 residues. Germline V gene sequence: CDR1 SGHAT, CDR2 FQNNGV. CDR3 residues: CASSSTTGGSEQFF. The CDR3 DNA follows: TGTGCCAGCAGCTCCACGACAGGGGGCAGTGAGCAGTTCTTC.

The chain joins TRBV28 to TRBJ2-7, with TRBD2 matching over 10 bases. With V trimmed by 6 bases and J by 8 bases, 10 bases remained unmatched. Per the germline V gene, CDR1 is MDHEN and CDR2 is SYDVKM. This CDR3 has 14 residues. The DNA for the CDR3 is TGTGCCAGCAGAACGGGACTAGCGATCAGGAAGCAGTACTTC. Translating it yields CASRTGLAIRKQYF. The full variable domain, in which reference TRBV28 and TRBJ2-7 provide the parts outside the CDR3, is DVKVTQSSRYLVKRTGEKVFLECVQDMDHENMFWYRQDPGLGLRLIYFSYDVKMKEKGDIPEGYSVSREKKERFSLILESASTNQTSMYLCASRTGLAIRKQYFGPGTRLTVT.

In its sample, this clonotype was seen a few times. The V and J genes are TRBV7-9 and TRBJ2-7, with 10 bases aligning to TRBD2. CDR1 is SEHNR and CDR2 is FQNEAQ in the germline V gene (reference sequence). With 5 bases clipped from V and 3 bases from J, the junction kept 4 bases outside the gene matches. The CDR3 contains 14 residues. The CDR3 nucleotides are TGTGCCAGCAGCGCTAGCGGGGGAAACTACGAGCAGTACTTC. This translates into CASSASGGNYEQYF.

The chain uses TRBV7-2 and TRBJ2-6; D gene uncertain. Germline loops: CDR1 SGHTA, CDR2 FQGNSA. V shed 1 base and J shed 1 base, with 8 bases lying between them. This CDR3 is 16 amino acids long. CDR3 in amino acids: CASSLVAVSGANVLTF. CDR3 DNA sequence: TGTGCCAGCAGCTTAGTGGCGGTTTCTGGGGCCAACGTCCTGACTTTC. The complete variable domain, with remaining parts taken from reference TRBV7-2 and TRBJ2-6, reads GAGVSQSPSNKVTEKGKDVELRCDPISGHTALYWYRQSLGQGLEFLIYFQGNSAPDKSGLPSDRFSAERTGGSVSTLTIQRTQQEDSAVYLCASSLVAVSGANVLTFGAGSRLTVL.

V usage is TRBV6-1 and J usage is TRBJ2-5; 12 nucleotides align to TRBD2. J gave up 5 bases and V 5 bases, and 12 bases lay outside the gene matches. The V gene's germline CDR1 is MNHNS and CDR2 SASEGT. This CDR3 contains 17 residues. The CDR3 bases are TGTGCCAGCAGTCCTCTGACTAGCGGGAGTTTCGGGGAGACCCAGTACTTC. Its protein is CASSPLTSGSFGETQYF.

The rearrangement joins TRBV6-1 to TRBJ1-2; no definite D call. With 8 bases removed from V and 3 bases from J, the gap between germline ends came to 16 bases. The CDR3 is 14 residues long. Germline CDR1 is MNHNS and CDR2 is SASEGT. Written as DNA, the CDR3 is TGTGCCAGCTTGTCCGAGGCGTTGTACTATGGCTACACCTTC. Protein product: CASLSEALYYGYTF.

The rearrangement uses TRBV6-5 and TRBJ2-1; 10 nucleotides align to TRBD2. The CDR3 is made up of 16 amino acids. V lost 5 bases and J lost 8; bases outside the gene matches: 12. The germline CDR1 and CDR2 sequences are MNHEY and SVGAGI. The CDR3, as DNA: TGTGCCAGCAGTCCCCTACCTAGCGGGAGAGTCGATGAGCAGTTCTTC. This sequence encodes CASSPLPSGRVDEQFF.

J is TRBJ2-1 and V is TRBV12-3 or TRBV12-4, with a weak D call TRBD2 (6 bases). Trimming took 6 bases from V and 7 from J, leaving 13 bases between them. The CDR3 covers 13 residues. This CDR3 is CASSTGASNEQFF. The CDR3 bases are TGTGCCAGCAGCACGGGAGCGAGTAATGAGCAGTTCTTC.

This clonotype has at least ten counts. This chain links TRBV6-5 with TRBJ2-1; 10 bases line up with TRBD2. The CDR3 spans 15 residues. Germline values: CDR1 MNHEY, CDR2 SVGAGI. The ends lost 2 bases at V and 6 bases at J; junction bases unmatched: 4. CDR3 protein: CASSYGLAGVNEQFF. In nucleotides, the CDR3 is TGTGCCAGCAGTTACGGTCTAGCGGGAGTCAATGAGCAGTTCTTC.

The chain carries TRBV11-3 and TRBJ2-3; D is uncertain. The CDR3 is made up of 16 amino acids. The germline V gene encodes CDR1 SGHNT and CDR2 YENEEA. V lost 1 base and J 5 bases, leaving 16 bases between the germline ends. CDR3 protein: CASSLVYSLMRDTQYF. CDR3 DNA sequence: TGTGCCAGCAGCTTAGTTTACTCCCTCATGCGAGATACGCAGTATTTT.

This clonotype was detected only once. The rearrangement links TRBV14 to TRBJ2-7; 8 bases line up with TRBD2. The germline CDR1 and CDR2 sequences are SGHDN and FVKESK. The CDR3 has 14 amino acids. Germline trimming cut 6 bases from V and 0 bases from J; bases unmatched to any gene: 4. CDR3 protein: CASRPSGSSYEQYF. The CDR3 DNA is TGTGCCAGCAGACCAAGCGGGAGCTCCTACGAGCAGTACTTC.

V usage is TRBV28 and J usage is TRBJ2-7, with D perhaps TRBD2 (7 bases). This CDR3 region has 14 residues. The germline gives CDR1 MDHEN, CDR2 SYDVKM. V shed 10 bases and J shed 0 bases, with 16 bases lying between them. The CDR3 DNA reads as TGTGCCACCAGGGCGGGGGCGGGCTCCTACGAGCAGTACTTC. Encoded protein: CATRAGAGSYEQYF.

The chain carries TRBV11-2 and TRBJ2-3; TRBD1 agrees at 8 bases. V was pared by 1 base and J by 0 bases, with 6 bases of the junction left unmatched. Germline CDR1 reads SGHAT; CDR2 reads FQNNGV. The CDR3 consists of 17 residues. The CDR3 nucleotides are TGTGCCAGCAGCTTAGGAAACGGACAGGGAAGCACAGATACGCAGTATTTT. This gives the protein CASSLGNGQGSTDTQYF.

In this sample, this clonotype turned up a few times. This chain uses TRBV10-3 with TRBJ2-3; 8 bases are a match to TRBD2. The CDR3 length is 15 residues. CDR1 is ENHRY, CDR2 SYGVKD, per germline. V dropped 4 bases and J dropped 2; count of bases not matched to a gene: 5. The CDR3 nucleotides read TGTGCCATCAGTGGGCGGGAGGTCCACACAGATACGCAGTATTTT. Translation: CAISGREVHTDTQYF.

This clonotype turned up a few times. V is TRBV6-1 and J is TRBJ2-7, with D perhaps matching TRBD1 (7 bases). V was shortened by 2 bases and J by 4 bases, with 12 bases between the two germline ends. The CDR3 spans 14 residues. The germline CDR1 and CDR2 sequences are MNHNS and SASEGT. The CDR3 nucleotides are TGTGCCAGCAGTGAACGGGGGACAGTTTACGAGCAGTACTTC. This gives the protein CASSERGTVYEQYF.

Details on this clonotype: The conserved phenylalanine or tryptophan is not found at the CDR3 terminus, so this likely reflects a read error. The DNA is omitted, as the CDR3 cannot be located on it reliably, and the CDR3 follows TCRdb's listing. This chain joins TRBV12-1 and TRBJ1-5. TRBV12-1 is a pseudogene segment. The CDR3 totals 9 residues, both ends included. The CDR3 reads CASMGTGGR.